The T cell receptor (beta chain) under discussion was sequenced for a study of T cell responses to AZD1222 COVID-19 vaccine. Study-level results: The reported proportion of spike-specific TCRs targeting unmutated variant regions was nearly half.

Germline V gene lookup returns CDR1 LNHDA and CDR2 SQIVND (reference sequence). V was trimmed by 7 bases and J by 5 bases, leaving 12 bases between them. This CDR3 has 13 amino acids. As for this clone: Its cognate antigen is unknown.

Repertoires were generated with immunoSEQ multiplex PCR, while TCRdb's copy carries only in-frame clones and drops some. Of 150,000 to 200,000 clones listed, 85% to 90% are singletons. The V call is TRBV19, the J call TRBJ1-5; no reliable D call. The sequence was collected from an adult in good health. This specimen consisted of peripheral blood, obtained on day 0 of AZD1222 vaccination. The CDR3 DNA is TGTGCCAGTATGGATGCGGTTTATCAGCCCCAGCATTTT. It is translated as CASMDAVYQPQHF. The complete variable domain, with remaining parts taken from reference TRBV19 and TRBJ1-5, reads DGGITQSPKYLFRKEGQNVTLSCEQNLNHDAMYWYRQDPGQGLRLIYYSQIVNDFQKGDIAEGYSVSREKKESFPLTVTSAQKNPTAFYLCASMDAVYQPQHFGDGTRLSIL.